Shown below are 26 T cell receptor beta chains from a single sample sequenced in a study of molecular identifiers for immune sequencing clone quantification. One entry per CDR3 protein, called by TCRdb with MiXCR from the PCR reads. This sample has about 510,000 distinct CDR3 sequences, with about 22% found just once. Material: naive CD8+ T cells from blood, with Jurkat cell RNA spiked in. The subset here: FACS-sorted CD8+CD4-CCR7+CD45RA+ naive T cells. These receptors all come from a human donor in good health. Some libraries in this study had Jurkat cell RNA spiked in.

The sample holds a few counts of this clonotype. The V gene is TRBV10-3, the J gene TRBJ1-5; tentative D call: TRBD1 (5 bases). The CDR3 has 15 residues. Germline V gene sequence: CDR1 ENHRY, CDR2 SYGVKD. The V gene lost 10 bases and the J gene lost 2 bases, with 18 bases spanning the gap. The CDR3, as DNA: TGTGCCACCGAATCCGGGGGACTGGGCAATCAGCCCCAGCATTTT. This gives the protein CATESGGLGNQPQHF.

There are a few counts of this clonotype. This chain uses TRBV4-3 with TRBJ1-3; D is unresolved. This CDR3 has 16 amino acids. Trimming left V 1 base short and J 9 bases short, with 19 bases between. Per germline, CDR1 LGHNA and CDR2 YSLEER. The CDR3 loop is CASSQAHSVLRGTIYF. The CDR3 DNA is TGCGCCAGCAGCCAAGCCCACAGCGTCCTGAGAGGCACCATATATTTT.

The V call is TRBV20-1, the J call TRBJ2-7; 7 bases agree with TRBD1. The CDR3 contains 13 residues. CDR1 is DFQATT and CDR2 is SNEGSKA in the germline V gene (reference sequence). J was trimmed by 3 bases and V by 3 bases; bases with no gene match: 5. The DNA of the CDR3 is TGCAGTGCTAGCGGTCAGGGGGTCTACGAGCAGTACTTC. This gives the protein CSASGQGVYEQYF.

The gene calls are TRBV9 and TRBJ1-3; D remains ambiguous. The CDR3 is made up of 14 amino acids. Germline CDR1 reads SGDLS; CDR2 reads YYNGEE. The ends were cut back, 1 base at V and 0 bases at J, with 5 bases in the middle. The CDR3 here is CASSVNPSGNTIYF. Written as DNA, the CDR3 is TGTGCCAGCAGCGTAAATCCCTCTGGAAACACCATATATTTT.

This clonotype was counted many times. The V and J genes are TRBV2 and TRBJ1-4, with 8 bases that match TRBD1. The CDR3 covers 15 residues. The germline gives CDR1 SNHLY, CDR2 FYNNEI. J lost 8 bases, V lost 4 bases, and 9 bases had no gene match. The chain's CDR3 is CASSASQGAREKLFF. DNA for the CDR3: TGTGCCAGCAGTGCTAGTCAGGGGGCGCGAGAAAAACTGTTTTTT.

This clonotype has a count of ten or more. The V call is TRBV4-1, the J call TRBJ1-5; D not resolved. CDR1 and CDR2 from the germline V gene are MGHRA and YSYEKL. There are 14 residues in the CDR3. Trimming took 0 bases from V and 3 from J, leaving 6 bases between them. DNA of the CDR3: TGCGCCAGCAGCCAAGATACGGTCAATCAGCCCCAGCATTTT. Amino acid sequence: CASSQDTVNQPQHF.

This clonotype was observed many times. CDR3 sequence: CASRQQSPGYTF. The CDR3 DNA reads as TGTGCCAGCAGACAACAGTCTCCTGGCTACACCTTC. The chain couples TRBV6-1 to TRBJ1-2, with D uncertain. V was shortened by 6 bases and J by 7 bases, with 12 bases between the two germline ends. Germline CDR1 and CDR2: MNHNS and SASEGT. CDR3 size: 12 residues.

This clonotype was recorded at least ten times. V is TRBV27 and J is TRBJ2-5; D possibly corresponds to TRBD1 (5 bases). Germline V gene sequence: CDR1 MNHEY, CDR2 SMNVEV (reference sequence). The CDR3 totals 16 residues. The V and J ends lost 3 bases and 2 bases respectively, with 16 bases between them. Here the CDR3 DNA reads TGTGCCAGCAGTTTCCGGGCCCCCTCAGGGCAAGAGACCCAGTACTTC. The encoded protein is CASSFRAPSGQETQYF.

The rearrangement joins TRBV30 to TRBJ1-6; D unresolved. The CDR3 runs to 13 residues. Germline CDR1 reads GTSNPN; CDR2 reads SVGIG (reference sequence). V was cut by 4 bases and J by 4 bases, with 8 bases left in between. The chain's CDR3 is CAWTDGYNSPLHF. CDR3 bases: TGTGCCTGGACGGACGGATATAATTCACCCCTCCACTTT.

A remark on this clonotype: At one end, the junction sequence differs from germline, possibly due to a read error. The CDR3 DNA is TGTGTCAGCAGCCAGGACGCGGATTATTCACCCCTCCACTTT. Its translation: CVSSQDADYSPLHF. The chain carries TRBV12-3 or TRBV12-4 and TRBJ1-6; D gene uncertain. The CDR3 is 14 amino acids.

This clonotype was found many times. The CDR3 nucleotides are TGCGCCAGCAGCTCATTGACAATTTCGACAGATACGCAGTATTTT. This gives the protein CASSSLTISTDTQYF. The chain joins TRBV5-1 to TRBJ2-3; no clear D gene. The germline gives CDR1 SGHRS, CDR2 YFSETQ. CDR3 length: 15 residues. V was trimmed by 3 bases and J by 3 bases, leaving 14 bases between them.

The gene calls are TRBV9 and TRBJ2-7; perhaps D is TRBD1 or TRBD2 (6 bases each). Germline CDR1 and CDR2: SGDLS and YYNGEE. V was trimmed by 5 bases and J by 6 bases, leaving 15 bases between them. This CDR3 has 13 amino acids. CDR3 residues: CASRAPEGGEQYF. CDR3 in DNA: TGTGCCAGCAGGGCACCAGAGGGGGGCGAGCAGTACTTC.

The rearrangement uses TRBV30 and TRBJ1-5, with a weak D call TRBD1 (6 bases). CDR1 and CDR2 (germline): GTSNPN, SVGIG (reference sequence). V lost 3 bases, J lost 4 bases, and 28 bases lay in between. CDR3 length equals 19 residues. CDR3 sequence (DNA): TGTGCCTGGAGCCGGCTCGGGGACACGGGGTTATATAGAAATCAGCCCCAGCATTTT. Residues: CAWSRLGDTGLYRNQPQHF.

This clonotype showed up many times. V and J are TRBV6-2 or TRBV6-3 and TRBJ1-1; 9 positions agree with TRBD1. Germline V gives CDR1 MNHEY, CDR2 SVGEGT. The V segment lost 2 bases and the J segment 5 bases; nucleotides outside the gene matches: 6. This CDR3 has 15 residues. CDR3: CASSYHWTGETEAFF. In DNA form, the CDR3 reads TGTGCCAGCAGTTACCATTGGACAGGGGAGACTGAAGCTTTCTTT.

This clonotype was recorded many times. The rearrangement links TRBV28 to TRBJ2-4, with 7 nucleotides matching TRBD2. The CDR3 loop spans 18 amino acids. Germline V gene sequence: CDR1 MDHEN, CDR2 SYDVKM. After removal of 2 bases from V and 0 bases from J, the junction contained 10 bases not matched to a gene. CDR3 in amino acids: CASSLGRLADRAKNIQYF. The CDR3 DNA sequence: TGTGCCAGCAGTTTAGGGCGTCTAGCGGATAGAGCCAAAAACATTCAGTACTTC.

Points on this clonotype: A much larger clone differs by one base, so this may be a read error. The chain is built from TRBV7-9 and TRBJ1-5, with a weak D call TRBD1 (5 bases). The CDR3 covers 15 residues. The V and J ends lost 5 bases and 0 bases respectively, with 11 bases between them. Germline-derived CDR1 and CDR2 are SEHNR and FQNEAQ (reference sequence). The CDR3 DNA reads TGTGCCAGCAGCCCTAGGGGAGATAGCAATCAGCCCCAGCATTTT. Its protein product is CASSPRGDSNQPQHF.

In this sample, this clonotype turned up a few times. The chain is built from TRBV19 and TRBJ2-3; 7 bases line up with TRBD1. CDR1 is LNHDA, CDR2 SQIVND, per germline (reference sequence). This CDR3 comprises 16 residues. V shed 2 bases, J shed 7 bases, and the junction held 12 bases outside the gene matches. Here the CDR3 DNA reads TGTGCCAGTAGTATATGGGAAGGGACAGCCGGAAATACGCAGTATTTT. Translating gives CASSIWEGTAGNTQYF.

Points on this clonotype: One junction end does not reproduce the germline sequence, and a read error may be involved. CDR3 DNA sequence: TGTGCTAGTGGTTTGGGACTAACTGGGGAAGAGACCCGGTACTTC. This translates into CASGLGLTGEETRYF. This chain uses TRBV12-5 with TRBJ2-5; D is perhaps TRBD2 (5 bases). CDR3 length: 15 residues. Germline V gives CDR1 LGHNT, CDR2 FRNRAP.

A word on this clonotype: This sequence may be a read error, since a much larger clone differs from it by one base. The J gene is TRBJ1-1, the V gene TRBV7-9, with no clear D. This CDR3 comprises 15 residues. Germline assignment: CDR1 SEHNR and CDR2 FQNEAQ (reference sequence). The V end was cut by 5 bases, the J end by 1 base, with 14 bases between. This chain's CDR3 is CASSPVSHPNTEAFF. DNA for the CDR3: TGTGCCAGCAGCCCCGTTTCCCACCCGAACACTGAAGCTTTCTTT.

This clonotype was seen at least ten times. J is TRBJ2-3 and V is TRBV9, with a weak D call TRBD2 (9 bases). Trimming stripped 3 bases from V and 5 bases from J, with 19 bases between. The CDR3 loop spans 16 amino acids. The germline V gene encodes CDR1 SGDLS and CDR2 YYNGEE. The CDR3 loop is CASSGHSGGQEDTQYF. The CDR3 DNA is TGTGCCAGCAGCGGACATAGCGGGGGACAGGAAGATACGCAGTATTTT.

This clonotype appeared many times. V usage is TRBV9 and J usage is TRBJ1-1, with D possibly TRBD1 on 5 matching bases. V lost 0 bases and J lost 5, with 8 bases in between. This CDR3 region has 13 residues. CDR1 and CDR2 from the germline V gene are SGDLS and YYNGEE. CDR3 region: CASSVGGRTEAFF. The CDR3 DNA is TGTGCCAGCAGCGTAGGGGGCCGGACTGAAGCTTTCTTT.

This clonotype was observed a few times. The chain combines TRBV6-2 or TRBV6-3 with TRBJ1-1; 7 nucleotides line up with TRBD1. Trimming took 6 bases from V and 1 from J; bases not matched to a gene: 5. The CDR3 covers 14 residues. From germline, CDR1 is MNHEY and CDR2 SVGEGT. CDR3 amino acids: CASRIDRANTEAFF. The CDR3 nucleotides read TGTGCCAGCAGGATAGACAGGGCGAACACTGAAGCTTTCTTT.

As to this clonotype: Just one base apart from a much larger clone, this may be a read error. The gene calls are TRBV27 and TRBJ2-7; D is possibly TRBD2 (5 bases). This CDR3 spans 14 amino acids. Germline assignment: CDR1 MNHEY and CDR2 SMNVEV (reference sequence). Here the CDR3 reads CVSRPGLRPYEQYF. The CDR3 nucleotides are TGTGTCAGCAGACCCGGACTGCGCCCCTACGAGCAGTACTTC.

The chain is built from TRBV14 and TRBJ1-1; D is uncertain. CDR1 is SGHDN and CDR2 is FVKESK in the germline V gene. The CDR3 extends over 16 amino acids. Trimming left V 0 bases short and J 1 base short, with 12 bases between. The CDR3 DNA is TGTGCCAGCAGCCAAGATAGAGGCTCCCCGAACACTGAAGCTTTCTTT. It yields the protein CASSQDRGSPNTEAFF. Supplemented by reference TRBV14 and TRBJ1-1, the full variable domain reads EAGVTQFPSHSVIEKGQTVTLRCDPISGHDNLYWYRRVMGKEIKFLLHFVKESKQDESGMPNNRFLAERTGGTYSTLKVQPAELEDSGVYFCASSQDRGSPNTEAFFGQGTRLTVV.

With regard to this clonotype: This sequence may be a read error, since a much larger clone differs from it by one base. V usage is TRBV27 and J usage is TRBJ2-3, with D perhaps matching TRBD2 (5 bases). Trimming left V 5 bases short and J 2 bases short, with 17 bases between. The germline CDR1 and CDR2 sequences are MNHEY and SMNVEV (reference sequence). The CDR3 is 16 amino acids. The CDR3 is CASSRPAATFTDTQYF. In DNA, the CDR3 is TGTGCCAGCAGTAGACCAGCGGCCACTTTCACAGATACGCAGTATTTT.

This clonotype was counted between two and nine times. The V call is TRBV3-1, the J call TRBJ2-1; D is possibly TRBD2 (6 bases). V shed 3 bases and J shed 4 bases, with 10 bases lying between them. This CDR3 has 14 residues. Germline CDR1 is LGHDT and CDR2 is YNNKEL (reference sequence). The CDR3: CASSHPGAYNEQFF. DNA of the CDR3: TGTGCCAGCAGCCACCCGGGAGCTTACAATGAGCAGTTCTTC.